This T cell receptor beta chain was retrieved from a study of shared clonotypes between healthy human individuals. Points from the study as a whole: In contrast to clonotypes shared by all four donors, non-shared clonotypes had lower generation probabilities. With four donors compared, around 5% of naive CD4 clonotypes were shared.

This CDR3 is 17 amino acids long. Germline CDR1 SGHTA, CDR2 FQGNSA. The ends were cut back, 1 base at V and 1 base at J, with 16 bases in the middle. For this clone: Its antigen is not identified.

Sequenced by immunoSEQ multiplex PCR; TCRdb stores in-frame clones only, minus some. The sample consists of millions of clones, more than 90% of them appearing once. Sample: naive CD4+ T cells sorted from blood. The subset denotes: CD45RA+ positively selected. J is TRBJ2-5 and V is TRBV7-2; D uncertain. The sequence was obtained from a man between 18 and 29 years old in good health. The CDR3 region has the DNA TGTGCCAGCAGCTTAGTGGTGTGGAAATCGCGCCAAGAGACCCAGTACTTC. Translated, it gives CASSLVVWKSRQETQYF.